Listed below are T cell receptor beta chains from one sample, sequenced in a study of cytomegalovirus exposure and HLA in healthy donors. This table comes from immunoSEQ multiplex PCR, and its TCRdb copy is limited to in-frame clones, with some not included. The table includes about 130,000 clones, around 75% detected once. What was sequenced was PBMCs. These receptors were obtained from a man aged 30 to 45 in good health and CMV-seronegative. Both conserved end residues are part of each CDR3. The D gene is left open where the match is weak. The size field is filled for only some rows; it gives once, few, many or a size class.

D gene,CDR3 length,clone size,J gene,V gene,CDR3 DNA,CDR3 protein
TRBD1,19,-,TRBJ1-3,TRBV30,TGTGCCTGTCAGTCCGGGACAGGACTCTCATCTTTCTCTGGAAACACCATATATTTT,CACQSGTGLSSFSGNTIYF
-,16,-,TRBJ1-1,TRBV5-8,TGTGCCAGCAGCTCCCCACGGGCAGGGGAGAACACTGAAGCTTTCTTT,CASSSPRAGENTEAFF
TRBD2,13,-,TRBJ2-3,TRBV6-1,TGTGCCAGCAGTGTGGAGCGGGAGGATACGCAGTATTTT,CASSVEREDTQYF
-,12,-,TRBJ2-7,TRBV25-1,TGTGCCAGCAGTGACGACACCTACGAGCAGTACTTC,CASSDDTYEQYF
TRBD1,15,-,TRBJ1-1,TRBV15,TGTGCCACCAGCCCCGCCGGGACAGAAAACACTGAAGCTTTCTTT,CATSPAGTENTEAFF
-,15,-,TRBJ2-7,TRBV30,TGTGCCTGCACTAGTTGGACCCTTAAATCCTACGAGCAGTACTTC,CACTSWTLKSYEQYF
-,16,-,TRBJ2-7,TRBV10-3,TGTGCCATCAGTGAGGCCCAGGGGGGTCGGGGTTACGAGCAGTACTTC,CAISEAQGGRGYEQYF
TRBD2,18,-,TRBJ2-3,TRBV9,TGTGCCAGCAGCGTAGCTCCCGCTAGCGGGGGAAGCACAGATACGCAGTATTTT,CASSVAPASGGSTDTQYF
-,11,-,TRBJ2-7,TRBV28,TGTGCCAGCAGCTCCCCCGGGGAGCAGTACTTC,CASSSPGEQYF
-,15,once,TRBJ2-6,TRBV7-3,TGTGCCAGCAGCTCCACAGGGACTGGGGCCAACGTCCTGACTTTC,CASSSTGTGANVLTF
-,16,few,TRBJ1-1,TRBV11-2,TGTGCCAGCAGCTCTACCGGAGACATTGGGAGGACTGAAGCTTTCTTT,CASSSTGDIGRTEAFF
TRBD1,15,-,TRBJ2-1,TRBV5-1,TGCGCCAGCAGCTTGGGACAGGGGACCTACAATGAGCAGTTCTTC,CASSLGQGTYNEQFF
-,11,-,TRBJ2-5,TRBV29-1,TGCAGCGTCTCCCGGGGAGAGACCCAGTACTTC,CSVSRGETQYF
-,15,-,TRBJ2-1,TRBV28,TGTGCCAGCAGTCCGGGGGACTGGGACCACAATGAGCAGTTCTTC,CASSPGDWDHNEQFF
TRBD2,14,-,TRBJ2-7,TRBV5-8,TGTGCCAGCGGGTCTCGCGGGAGGGCCTACGAGCAGTACTTC,CASGSRGRAYEQYF
TRBD1,18,-,TRBJ1-1,TRBV9,TGTGCCAGCAGCGTAGCCCAAAAACTTCAGGGGGCGGCCGAGGAAGCTTTCTTT,CASSVAQKLQGAAEEAFF
TRBD2,18,-,TRBJ2-2,TRBV11-2,TGTGCCAGCAGCTTCTGGGGACTAGCGGGATTAAACACCGGGGAGCTGTTTTTT,CASSFWGLAGLNTGELFF
-,13,-,TRBJ2-5,TRBV5-1,TGCGCCAGCAGCTTCCCCTTCCAAGAGACCCAGTACTTC,CASSFPFQETQYF
TRBD2,14,-,TRBJ2-1,TRBV19,TGTGCCAGTAGTGTACTAGCGGGAAGGGATGAGCAGTTCTTC,CASSVLAGRDEQFF
-,13,-,TRBJ2-3,TRBV7-3,TGTGCCAGCAGCTTACCAGGGTCCCTTACGCAGTATTTT,CASSLPGSLTQYF
-,18,-,TRBJ1-5,TRBV6-1,TGTGCCAGCAGTGCCGGGACCACGACGGGGGTCAGCAATCAGCCCCAGCATTTT,CASSAGTTTGVSNQPQHF
-,14,-,TRBJ1-3,TRBV7-9,TGTGCCAGCAGCTCCCTAGGCAATGGAAACACCATATATTTT,CASSSLGNGNTIYF
TRBD2,14,-,TRBJ2-7,TRBV5-1,TGCGCCAGCAGGGATGCTAGCGGGAACGACGAGCAGTACTTC,CASRDASGNDEQYF
TRBD1,16,-,TRBJ1-2,TRBV9,TGTGCCAGCAGCGTAGGGGGGGGGACAGGGGACTATGGCTACACCTTC,CASSVGGGTGDYGYTF
TRBD2,16,-,TRBJ2-7,TRBV19,TGTGCCAGTAGTCCTAGGGGACTAGCGGGGGACTACGAGCAGTACTTC,CASSPRGLAGDYEQYF
TRBD1,16,few,TRBJ1-3,TRBV30,TGTGCCTGGACCCTCCCCGGACAGGGTAAAGGGTACACCATATATTTT,CAWTLPGQGKGYTIYF
-,15,-,TRBJ1-4,TRBV9,TGTGCCAGCAGCGTAGATGGACAGCTTAATGAAAAACTGTTTTTT,CASSVDGQLNEKLFF
-,15,once,TRBJ1-2,TRBV4-2,TGTGCCAGCAGCCAAGCGACAGCTACTAACTATGGCTACACCTTC,CASSQATATNYGYTF
TRBD2,15,-,TRBJ2-2,TRBV7-8,TGTGCCAGCAGCCCGGGGGGGAGGGCGACCGGGGAGCTGTTTTTT,CASSPGGRATGELFF
-,15,few,TRBJ2-1,TRBV27,TGTGCCAGCAGTTTCTTGGGCGGAGGGGTCAATGAGCAGTTCTTC,CASSFLGGGVNEQFF
TRBD1,16,few,TRBJ1-3,TRBV14,TGTGCCAGCAGCGCCATGGACAGGGGAGCTGGAAACACCATATATTTT,CASSAMDRGAGNTIYF
TRBD1,16,once,TRBJ1-2,TRBV28,TGTGCCAGCAGTACCGGGACAGGTCCTTTCGACTATGGCTACACCTTC,CASSTGTGPFDYGYTF
-,14,few,TRBJ1-1,TRBV6-1,TGTGCCAGCAGTGAATATGACAGATACACTGAAGCTTTCTTT,CASSEYDRYTEAFF
TRBD1,17,-,TRBJ1-5,TRBV15,TGTGCCACCAGTCCGATTCCGGGACAGGGACTTAATCAGCCCCAGCATTTT,CATSPIPGQGLNQPQHF
-,15,-,TRBJ1-3,TRBV9,TGTGCCAGCAGCGCCGACAGAAACTCTGGAAACACCATATATTTT,CASSADRNSGNTIYF
-,15,-,TRBJ2-6,TRBV11-3,TGTGCCAGCAGCTTTTCGGGGGCTGGGGCCAACGTCCTGACTTTC,CASSFSGAGANVLTF
-,11,-,TRBJ2-7,TRBV20-1,TGCAGTGCTACTCGGCGGTACGAGCAGTACTTC,CSATRRYEQYF
-,12,-,TRBJ1-1,TRBV5-6,TGTGCCAGCAGCTGGACAGACGCTGAAGCTTTCTTT,CASSWTDAEAFF
TRBD1,15,few,TRBJ1-4,TRBV11-2,TGTGCCAGCAGCTTATGGGACAGGGAGAGGGGAAAACTGTTTTTT,CASSLWDRERGKLFF
TRBD2,16,-,TRBJ2-4,TRBV27,TGTGCCAGCAGTCCGACTAGCGGGAGGGCTAGAGACAGTCAGTACTTC,CASSPTSGRARDSQYF
-,18,many,TRBJ1-5,TRBV19,TGTGCCAGTAGTACTGGCCGACCGGGGAGGTTAGGGCAACAGCCCCAGCATTTT,CASSTGRPGRLGQQPQHF
TRBD1,13,-,TRBJ1-5,TRBV28,TGTGCCAGCAGTGACCAGGGGGTTCAGCCCCAGCATTTT,CASSDQGVQPQHF
-,13,-,TRBJ1-2,TRBV25-1,TGTGCCAGCAGTGAATATCGGGGAGGTGGCTACACCTTC,CASSEYRGGGYTF
-,13,-,TRBJ2-7,TRBV5-4,TGTGCCAGCAGCACACCCTTCATGGGCGAGCAGTACTTC,CASSTPFMGEQYF
TRBD2,16,few,TRBJ2-7,TRBV28,TGTGCCAGCAGCTCTAGCGGGAGGGGACACATATACGAGCAGTACTTC,CASSSSGRGHIYEQYF